This T cell receptor beta chain comes out of a study of CD8 T cells in acute hepatitis C reinfection. Time point denoted: naive CD8 control sorted from an acute-time-point sample. With regard to this clone: Antigen specificity is unknown.

Findings and limits, study-wide: Preferential TRBV04 and TRBV06 usage appeared in all groups and was not explained by the naive pool.

Germline CDR1 reads MNHEY; CDR2 reads SMNVEV (reference sequence). The CDR3 runs to 11 residues. The method was immunoSEQ multiplex PCR; TCRdb's version includes in-frame clones alone and lacks a portion of them. The table has about 38,000 clones, roughly 85% seen once. Source material: naive CD8+ T cells from PBMCs. J is TRBJ2-3 and V is TRBV27; a possible D gene is TRBD2 (5 bases). The source of this sequence is a woman between 18 and 29 years old who spontaneously cleared hepatitis C infection. For the CDR3, the DNA is TGTGCGCGGGCTAGCACAGATACGCAGTATTTT. Amino acids: CARASTDTQYF.